One and the same sample provided the 26 T cell receptor beta chains below, sequenced in a study of T cells in Graves' hyperthyroidism and ophthalmopathy. Researchers amplified the TCR beta CDR3 regions from RNA transcripts. TCR CDR3 regions were first amplified by RT-PCR with HTBI primers. MiXCR was run by TCRdb on the multiplex PCR reads, yielding one entry per CDR3 protein. The data contain 540,000 or so distinct CDR3 sequences, 46% of them singletons. Sequenced input: peripheral blood or thyroid tissue (not recorded which). Every receptor here comes from an adult woman with Graves' disease, either hyperthyroidism or ophthalmopathy (not recorded which).

Concerning this clonotype itself: The junction does not match germline at one end; this may be a read error. The V gene is TRBV7-2, the J gene TRBJ1-6; no clear D. Germline V CDR1 and CDR2: SGHTA, FQGNSA. CDR3 length: 9 amino acids. This CDR3 reads CASSSHLHF. CDR3 sequence (DNA): TGTGCCAGTAGCTCACACCTACACTTT.

Only a few counts were recorded for this clonotype. J is TRBJ2-2 and V is TRBV3-1, with TRBD1 identical over 9 bases. The CDR3 has 17 amino acids. With V trimmed by 5 bases and J by 3 bases, 10 bases remained unmatched. The germline gives CDR1 LGHDT, CDR2 YNNKEL (reference sequence). In DNA, the CDR3 is TGTGCCAGCAGCAGCCAATGGGACAGGGACGACACCGGGGAGCTGTTTTTT. Translated: CASSSQWDRDDTGELFF.

CDR3 DNA: TGTGCCACTTTGGCATGGGGGAGGGACACTGAAGCTTTCTTT. It translates to CATLAWGRDTEAFF. The rearrangement joins TRBV10-3 to TRBJ1-1; the D gene is possibly TRBD1 (5 bases). The V gene lost 10 bases and the J gene lost 3 bases, with 18 bases spanning the gap. This CDR3 is built from 14 residues. Germline assignment: CDR1 ENHRY and CDR2 SYGVKD.

The CDR3, as DNA: TGCAGTGCCGTTTTCGGGGGAGGAAGGGAAGAGACCCAGTACTTC. As protein: CSAVFGGGREETQYF. The chain recombines TRBV20-1 with TRBJ2-5; TRBD2 is a possible D gene (6 bases). V was clipped by 6 bases and J by 3 bases, with 20 bases between them. In germline, CDR1 is DFQATT, CDR2 SNEGSKA (reference sequence). The CDR3 is 15 amino acids.

This clonotype has more than one count but fewer than ten. This chain joins TRBV28 and TRBJ1-1; TRBD1 agrees at 10 bases. This CDR3 has 15 residues. V was clipped by 10 bases and J by 4 bases; unmatched bases: 12. Germline lookup yields CDR1 MDHEN and CDR2 SYDVKM. The CDR3, as DNA: TGTGCCATACAGATGACAGGGGGCTTGAGCACTGAAGCTTTCTTT. It translates to CAIQMTGGLSTEAFF.

The rearrangement joins TRBV25-1 to TRBJ1-5; the D gene is possibly TRBD1 (5 bases). V was pared by 9 bases and J by 2 bases, with 20 bases between. Per germline, CDR1 MGHDK and CDR2 SYGVNS. This CDR3 has 16 residues. The DNA for the CDR3 is TGTGCCAGTAGCAAACGGGAGGGGCAGGGCAATCAGCCCCAGCATTTT. Protein product: CASSKREGQGNQPQHF.

Remarks on this clonotype: The junction does not match germline at one end; this may be a read error. V and J are TRBV10-3 and TRBJ2-6, with D possibly being TRBD1 or TRBD2 (6 bases each). The CDR3 is 12 residues long. CDR1 is ENHRY and CDR2 is SYGVKD in the germline V gene. CDR3: CAINQGRNTEAF. The CDR3 DNA reads as TGTGCCATCAATCAGGGGAGGAACACTGAAGCTTTC.

The chain recombines TRBV20-1 with TRBJ2-5; D is perhaps TRBD2 (6 bases). Between the trimmed V and J ends, which lost 3 bases and 3 bases, there was a span of 14 bases. Germline V lookup: CDR1 DFQATT, CDR2 SNEGSKA (reference sequence). This CDR3 comprises 14 residues. CDR3 region: CSASGTGVEETQYF. CDR3 bases: TGCAGTGCTAGTGGGACGGGAGTGGAAGAGACCCAGTACTTC.

In DNA, the CDR3 is TGTGCCAGCACCCGAAAAGGCGGGCACAGAATCGAACATGGCTACACCTTC. Residues: CASTRKGGHRIEHGYTF. The chain joins TRBV25-1 to TRBJ1-2; D not resolved. CDR1 and CDR2 (germline): MGHDK, SYGVNS. The CDR3 contains 17 residues. Trimming stripped 7 bases from V and 6 bases from J, with 27 bases between.

In this sample, this clonotype turned up many times. V gene TRBV7-2 combines with J gene TRBJ2-7, with D perhaps matching TRBD1 (5 bases). Germline CDR1 reads SGHTA; CDR2 reads FQGNSA. V lost 5 bases and J 4 bases, leaving 18 bases between the germline ends. This CDR3 is built from 15 residues. CDR3 region: CASSPTQGRNYEQYF. CDR3 DNA: TGTGCCAGCAGCCCCACCCAGGGAAGGAATTACGAGCAGTACTTC.

This chain uses TRBV7-9 with TRBJ2-7; TRBD1 aligns across 7 bases. The ends lost 4 bases at V and 4 bases at J; junction bases unmatched: 10. This CDR3 is built from 15 residues. Germline CDR1 is SEHNR and CDR2 is FQNEAQ (reference sequence). In nucleotides, the CDR3 is TGTGCCAGCAGCTGGCTAGGGGGCGAAACTTACGAGCAGTACTTC. Protein sequence: CASSWLGGETYEQYF.

Comments on this clonotype: At one boundary the junction diverges from the germline segment, which might be a read error. This chain connects TRBV6-5 to TRBJ1-4; weak D call: TRBD1 (6 bases). CDR3 size: 13 residues. Per the germline V gene, CDR1 is MNHEY and CDR2 is SVGAGI. This CDR3 reads CASRGPTGEKLFF. The CDR3 DNA reads TGCGCCAGCAGGGGCCCTACAGGGGAAAAACTGTTTTTT.

This clonotype was detected many times. The V and J genes are TRBV20-1 and TRBJ1-4; no clear D. Trimming took 2 bases from V and 13 from J, leaving 14 bases between them. The CDR3 covers 12 residues. CDR1 DFQATT and CDR2 SNEGSKA come from the germline V gene (reference sequence). The CDR3 loop is CSARWKGSGLFF. The CDR3 DNA sequence: TGCAGTGCTAGATGGAAGGGCAGCGGACTGTTTTTT.

This clonotype was seen only a few times. One end of the junction fails to match germline, which may point to a read error. The chain recombines TRBV9 with TRBJ2-7; D is unresolved. Germline values: CDR1 SGDLS, CDR2 YYNGEE. CDR3 length equals 16 residues. CDR3 bases: TGTACCAGCAGCGCAGAACGGTCCGGGTCGACCGGCGAGCAGTACTTC. It encodes CTSSAERSGSTGEQYF.

The chain carries TRBV29-1 and TRBJ2-7, with D perhaps TRBD2 (5 bases). The V gene lost 4 bases and the J gene lost 5 bases, with 15 bases spanning the gap. CDR3 size: 13 residues. Per germline, CDR1 SQVTM and CDR2 ANQGSEA. CDR3 protein: CSVGTPPGNEQYF. The CDR3 DNA reads as TGCAGCGTTGGGACTCCTCCCGGGAACGAGCAGTACTTC.

This clonotype has at least ten counts. The CDR3 sequence is CASSGTGDTEAFF. The CDR3 coding sequence is TGCGCCAGCAGCGGAACAGGGGACACTGAAGCTTTCTTT. The chain carries TRBV5-1 and TRBJ1-1, with TRBD1 identical over 7 bases. CDR3 length: 13 residues. Germline-derived CDR1 and CDR2 are SGHRS and YFSETQ. V dropped 4 bases and J dropped 3; count of bases not matched to a gene: 3.

The table lists this clonotype with many counts. The chain carries TRBV10-3 and TRBJ2-7; D may be TRBD1 or TRBD2 (6 bases each). The CDR3 is made up of 14 amino acids. Germline values: CDR1 ENHRY, CDR2 SYGVKD. V was shortened by 2 bases and J by 7 bases, with 15 bases between the two germline ends. The CDR3 nucleotides are TGTGCCATCAGTGAGGGTCTGGGGGCGGGGGAGCAGTACTTC. Translated: CAISEGLGAGEQYF.

The rearrangement joins TRBV27 to TRBJ1-5, with D possibly matching TRBD1 (6 bases). Trimming stripped 5 bases from V and 2 bases from J, with 13 bases between. Germline assignment: CDR1 MNHEY and CDR2 SMNVEV (reference sequence). The CDR3 covers 15 residues. Written as DNA, the CDR3 is TGTGCCAGCAGTAGGGGGGCTGTGGGCAATCAGCCCCAGCATTTT. Its translation: CASSRGAVGNQPQHF.

In this sample, this clonotype turned up a few times. This chain connects TRBV29-1 to TRBJ2-7; a possible D gene is TRBD1 (5 bases). The CDR3 is made up of 13 amino acids. Germline V gene lookup returns CDR1 SQVTM and CDR2 ANQGSEA. Trimming pared 3 bases from V and 5 bases from J, leaving 14 bases between. The CDR3 here is CSVETGQSDEQYF. CDR3 DNA: TGCAGCGTTGAGACCGGACAATCCGACGAGCAGTACTTC.

The genes are TRBV7-9 and TRBJ1-6; D is perhaps TRBD1 (6 bases). Germline-derived CDR1 and CDR2 are SEHNR and FQNEAQ (reference sequence). The CDR3 loop spans 15 amino acids. Trimming took off 1 base at V and 10 bases at J, with 14 bases between the two ends. The CDR3 reads CASSLGGGGKSPLHF. In DNA form, the CDR3 reads TGTGCCAGCAGCTTAGGAGGGGGAGGGAAATCACCCCTCCACTTT.

This clonotype was observed at least ten times. The chain carries TRBV5-8 and TRBJ2-7; 11 bases are a match to TRBD2. Trimming at V came to 5 bases and at J to 6 bases, leaving 7 bases not matched to a gene. This CDR3 has 14 residues. The germline gives CDR1 SGHTS, CDR2 YDEGEE. DNA of the CDR3: TGTGCCAGCAGTCAGGGTCTAGCGGGAGGCGAGCAGTACTTC. Translated: CASSQGLAGGEQYF.

At least ten counts were recorded for this clonotype. The genes are TRBV5-6 and TRBJ1-1, with D tentatively TRBD1 (6 bases). CDR1 SGHDT and CDR2 YYEEEE come from the germline V gene. The CDR3 runs to 14 residues. Trimming removed 2 bases at V and 4 bases at J, with 12 bases between. The CDR3 DNA reads as TGTGCCAGCAGCTTCTCAGGGGTTTTCACTGAAGCTTTCTTT. As protein: CASSFSGVFTEAFF. The variable domain in full, completed from reference TRBV5-6 and TRBJ1-1, reads DAGVTQSPTHLIKTRGQQVTLRCSPKSGHDTVSWYQQALGQGPQFIFQYYEEEERQRGNFPDRFSGHQFPNYSSELNVNALLLGDSALYLCASSFSGVFTEAFFGQGTRLTVV.

This sequence joins TRBV28 and TRBJ1-1; D remains ambiguous. Trimming left V 3 bases short and J 3 bases short, with 14 bases between. Germline V gives CDR1 MDHEN, CDR2 SYDVKM. CDR3 length: 15 residues. The DNA for the CDR3 is TGTGCCAGCAGTTTCCGACTGGGCTCGGACACTGAAGCTTTCTTT. This encodes CASSFRLGSDTEAFF.

This clonotype came up many times. V and J are TRBV29-1 and TRBJ1-4; tentatively, D is TRBD1 (6 bases). Trimming took off 1 base at V and 8 bases at J, with 11 bases between the two ends. The CDR3 consists of 13 residues. Germline V gene lookup returns CDR1 SQVTM and CDR2 ANQGSEA. DNA for the CDR3: TGCAGCGTTGAAGGCACAGGGCGAGAAAAACTGTTTTTT. Translated, it gives CSVEGTGREKLFF.

This clonotype came up many times. The V call is TRBV7-9, the J call TRBJ1-1; D not resolved. Deletions cut 1 base from V and 5 bases from J, with 14 bases between. The CDR3 sequence is 15 residues long. In germline, CDR1 is SEHNR, CDR2 FQNEAQ (reference sequence). The CDR3 loop reads CASSLVEKIRTEAFF. The CDR3 DNA reads as TGTGCCAGCAGCTTAGTTGAGAAGATAAGGACTGAAGCTTTCTTT.

The chain joins TRBV15 to TRBJ1-2; D gene uncertain. The germline V and J ends were trimmed by 5 bases and 0 bases, with 19 bases remaining between them. The CDR3 is made up of 17 amino acids. Germline V lookup: CDR1 LNHNV, CDR2 YYDKDF (reference sequence). The DNA for the CDR3 is TGTGCCACCAGCGGCTACAAGGCGGCAGCGCCTAACTATGGCTACACCTTC. This gives the protein CATSGYKAAAPNYGYTF.